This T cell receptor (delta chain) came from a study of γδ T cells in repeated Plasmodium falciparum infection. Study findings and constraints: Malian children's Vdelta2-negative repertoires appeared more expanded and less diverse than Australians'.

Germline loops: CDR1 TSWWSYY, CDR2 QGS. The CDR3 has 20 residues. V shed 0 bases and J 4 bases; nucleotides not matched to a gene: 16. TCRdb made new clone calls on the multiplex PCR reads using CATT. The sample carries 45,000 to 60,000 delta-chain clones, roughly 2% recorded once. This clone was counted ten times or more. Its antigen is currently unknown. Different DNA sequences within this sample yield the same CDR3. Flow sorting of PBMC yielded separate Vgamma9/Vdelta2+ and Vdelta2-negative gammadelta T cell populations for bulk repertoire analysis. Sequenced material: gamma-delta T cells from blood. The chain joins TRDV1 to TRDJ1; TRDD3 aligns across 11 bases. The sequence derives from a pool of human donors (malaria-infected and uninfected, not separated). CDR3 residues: CALGELPPIQLTGGYDKLIF. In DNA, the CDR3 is TGTGCTCTTGGGGAACTACCTCCTATCCAACTTACTGGGGGATACGATAAACTCATCTTT.